This T cell receptor (beta chain) came from a study of T cells in Graves' hyperthyroidism and ophthalmopathy. Notes on the study in general: Most thyroid-expanded clonotypes above 0.001 were also found in blood.

CDR3 length equals 12 residues. Deletions cut 7 bases from V and 7 bases from J, with 13 bases between. Germline CDR1 is SGHTA and CDR2 is FQGNSA. This clonotype was counted ten times or more. Its matching antigen is unknown. TCR beta CDR3 region amplification was performed from RNA transcripts. A first-round RT-PCR of the TCR CDR3 used the HTBI primer set. TCRdb re-called the multiplex PCR reads through MiXCR, storing one row per CDR3 protein. Here the sample spans 500,000 to 750,000 distinct CDR3 sequences, 14% being singletons. The gene calls are TRBV7-2 and TRBJ1-1; D call uncertain. The receptor comes from a woman younger than 30 with Graves' ophthalmopathy. Specimen: blood. The CDR3 sequence is CASNLRALEAFF. CDR3 bases: TGTGCCAGCAACCTCCGGGCCCTTGAAGCTTTCTTT.